What follows describes a single TCR beta chain. Antigen specificity is unknown. CD8 cells classed as naive were CD45RO-negative and positively selected for CCR7, excluding terminally differentiated effector memory CD45RA+ cells. The assay was immunoSEQ multiplex PCR, and TCRdb's table has in-frame clones only and misses some. The data hold hundreds of thousands of clones, with 85% to 95% observed a single time. This CDR3 comprises 15 residues. Trimming at V came to 2 bases and at J to 2 bases, leaving 6 bases not matched to a gene. In germline, CDR1 is ENHRY, CDR2 SYGVKD. This sample was taken from a study of shared clonotypes between healthy human individuals. Looking at the study overall: There were three CD4 naive, three CD4 memory, two CD8 naive and one CD8 memory plates per donor.

Findings of the study overall: Limited genetic and exposure-history diversity came from having few donors. Sharing across four donors was highest in naive CD4 (around 5%) and lowest in memory CD8 (about 0.4%).

This TCR was recovered from a woman aged 25 to 39 in good health. The sample was naive CD8+ T cells sorted from blood. The V and J genes are TRBV10-3 and TRBJ2-7; 7 nucleotides match TRBD2. CDR3 residues: CAISEGLAVPYEQYF. CDR3 sequence (DNA): TGTGCCATCAGTGAGGGGCTAGCGGTTCCCTACGAGCAGTACTTC.